The present TCR beta chain was sequenced within a study of blood T cell repertoires in COVID-19. Turning to the study itself: Samples representing acute and convalescent COVID-19 were sourced from the United States, Italy and Spain. Sample material is recorded as cDNA or gDNA derived from T cells, B-cell-depleted T cells, or PBMCs.

The CDR3 has 13 residues. CDR1 is KGHSH, CDR2 LQKENI, per germline. V was pared by 4 bases and J by 3 bases, with 3 bases of the junction left unmatched. In the study's own analysis: Amplification with reference gene primers provided the estimates of nucleated cell counts. TCRdb's table, derived via immunoSEQ multiplex PCR, lists solely in-frame clones and lacks some. V and J calls and clone size are given by that table; D and trimming were obtained from the DNA. There are around 67,000 clones in the sample; around 79% occur only once, and roughly 36% lies in the top ten. The source of this sequence is a woman between 65 and 79 years old with acute or convalescent COVID-19. The specimen was peripheral blood. The chain combines TRBV18 with TRBJ2-7, with 7 bases lining up with TRBD1. The CDR3 region has the DNA TGTGCCAGCTCACGGGACAGCCTCTACGAGCAGTACTTC. It yields the protein CASSRDSLYEQYF. Full variable domain (rest looked up from reference TRBV18 and TRBJ2-7): NAGVMQNPRHLVRRRGQEARLRCSPMKGHSHVYWYRQLPEEGLKFMVYLQKENIIDESGMPKERFSAEFPKEGPSILRIQQVVRGDSAAYFCASSRDSLYEQYFGPGTRLTVT.